The 32 T cell receptor beta chains below were found in one sample sequenced in a study of shared clonotypes between healthy human individuals. CD8 cells regarded as naive lacked CD45RO, were positively chosen for CCR7, and omitted terminally differentiated effector memory CD45RA+ cells. Sequencing was performed with immunoSEQ multiplex PCR; in TCRdb, only in-frame clones are kept and a portion is missing. The sample carries roughly 2 million clones, about 95% recorded once. Input material: naive CD8+ T cells sorted from blood. The receptors shown here come from a young man in good health.

This clone was seen just once. V usage is TRBV5-1 and J usage is TRBJ2-2; 8 nucleotides align to TRBD2. CDR1 and CDR2 from the germline V gene are SGHRS and YFSETQ. The CDR3 extends over 17 amino acids. After removal of 1 base from V and 4 bases from J, the junction contained 9 bases not matched to a gene. This CDR3 reads CASSLSPSGYGTGELFF. The DNA for the CDR3 is TGCGCCAGCAGCTTGAGTCCTAGCGGGTACGGCACCGGGGAGCTGTTTTTT.

The chain carries TRBV6-1 and TRBJ1-1; tentative D call: TRBD1 (5 bases). The CDR3 extends over 15 amino acids. Trimming took 6 bases from V and 0 from J, leaving 14 bases between them. Germline loops: CDR1 MNHNS, CDR2 SASEGT. The DNA for the CDR3 is TGTGCCAGCAGGGGGGAGAACACCATGAACACTGAAGCTTTCTTT. Protein: CASRGENTMNTEAFF.

This rearrangement joins TRBV7-9 to TRBJ2-7, with D perhaps TRBD2 (6 bases). CDR1 is SEHNR, CDR2 FQNEAQ, per germline (reference sequence). V lost 10 bases to trimming and J lost 3 bases, with 13 bases between them. The CDR3 sequence is 12 residues long. The chain's CDR3 is CATRGDFYEQYF. CDR3 coding DNA: TGTGCCACCCGAGGGGACTTCTACGAGCAGTACTTC.

V gene TRBV7-3 combines with J gene TRBJ1-2; D not resolved. In germline, CDR1 is SGHTA, CDR2 FQGTGA. The CDR3 length is 14 residues. Trimming removed 5 bases at V and 2 bases at J, with 12 bases between. Written as DNA, the CDR3 is TGTGCCAGCAGCCCAGCGGGAGGCAACTATGGCTACACCTTC. It specifies CASSPAGGNYGYTF.

This clone was seen only once. Other DNA sequences in the sample encode the same CDR3. V gene TRBV6-5 combines with J gene TRBJ2-7; weak D call: TRBD1 (6 bases). Germline V gene lookup returns CDR1 MNHEY and CDR2 SVGAGI. This CDR3 comprises 14 residues. V dropped 2 bases and J dropped 4 bases, with 12 bases sitting between them. The CDR3 nucleotides are TGTGCCAGCAGTTACGGGTCAGGGGCTTACGAGCAGTACTTC. The encoded protein is CASSYGSGAYEQYF.

The gene calls are TRBV6-5 and TRBJ1-2, with D possibly being TRBD1 (5 bases). The CDR3 has 14 residues. Per germline, CDR1 MNHEY and CDR2 SVGAGI. V lost 5 bases and J lost 5, with 15 bases in between. The CDR3 bases are TGTGCCAGCAGTCTCCAGGGAGCGCGGTATGGCTACACCTTC. Its protein is CASSLQGARYGYTF.

V usage is TRBV28 and J usage is TRBJ2-3; no clear D. CDR1 is MDHEN and CDR2 is SYDVKM in the germline V gene. Trimming pared 6 bases from V and 0 bases from J, leaving 16 bases between. The length of the CDR3 is 16 residues. The CDR3 region has the DNA TGTGCCAGCAGACGCCACTTAGAGTCTAGCACAGATACGCAGTATTTT. Translating it yields CASRRHLESSTDTQYF.

This clone turned up a few times. The rearrangement joins TRBV19 to TRBJ1-1, with D possibly TRBD1 on 5 matching bases. This CDR3 has 15 residues. The V gene lost 5 bases and the J gene lost 5 bases, with 18 bases spanning the gap. The germline V gene has CDR1 LNHDA and CDR2 SQIVND (reference sequence). CDR3 nucleotide sequence: TGTGCCAGTAGTTCTGGGGGACTGAGGGGAACTGAAGCTTTCTTT. Translating gives CASSSGGLRGTEAFF.

Worth noting for this clone: The same CDR3 arises from other DNA sequences in this sample as well. The chain carries TRBV13 and TRBJ2-5; tentatively, D is TRBD2 (5 bases). The CDR3 extends over 11 amino acids. Deletions cut 6 bases from V and 4 bases from J, with 6 bases between. Per the germline V gene, CDR1 is PRHDT and CDR2 is FYEKMQ (reference sequence). CDR3 nucleotide sequence: TGTGCCAGCAGTCGGGGAGAGACCCAGTACTTC. This codes for CASSRGETQYF.

The rearrangement joins TRBV7-9 to TRBJ1-1; tentatively, D is TRBD1 (6 bases). Trimming pared 1 base from V and 13 bases from J, leaving 10 bases between. Germline V CDR1 and CDR2: SEHNR, FQNEAQ (reference sequence). The CDR3 is 11 amino acids. CDR3 region: CASSLGDRLFF. The CDR3 DNA sequence: TGTGCCAGCAGCTTAGGCGACAGGCTTTTCTTT.

The chain recombines TRBV4-1 with TRBJ1-1; weak D call: TRBD1 (5 bases). V lost 5 bases and J 12 bases, leaving 16 bases between the germline ends. Germline values: CDR1 MGHRA, CDR2 YSYEKL. The CDR3 runs 12 residues. CDR3 DNA: TGCGCCAGCAGCTCCCCGGGGGGGGGTCCTTTCTTT. Translation gives CASSSPGGGPFF.

This rearrangement joins TRBV27 to TRBJ2-7; TRBD2 aligns across 8 bases. The CDR3 runs to 16 residues. Per the germline V gene, CDR1 is MNHEY and CDR2 is SMNVEV (reference sequence). Trimming cost V 5 bases and J 1 base; bases outside gene matches: 10. CDR3 nucleotide sequence: TGTGCCAGCAGTCACCTTTTGGGACTAGGGTCCTACGAGCAGTACTTC. Residues: CASSHLLGLGSYEQYF.

The chain couples TRBV9 to TRBJ1-2; D is unclear. V lost 0 bases and J lost 0, with 9 bases in between. This CDR3 is built from 15 residues. The V gene's germline CDR1 is SGDLS and CDR2 YYNGEE. The CDR3 DNA is TGTGCCAGCAGCGTAGACCCACAGCCTAACTATGGCTACACCTTC. It specifies CASSVDPQPNYGYTF.

The CDR3 here is CASSQDINYGYTF. CDR3 nucleotides: TGCGCCAGCAGCCAAGACATAAACTATGGCTACACCTTC. The chain couples TRBV4-1 to TRBJ1-2; D gene uncertain. CDR1 is MGHRA, CDR2 YSYEKL, per germline. Trimming removed 0 bases at V and 2 bases at J, with 4 bases between. There are 13 residues in the CDR3.

The chain is built from TRBV5-5 and TRBJ1-2; 11 bases fit TRBD1. The germline V gene has CDR1 SGHKS and CDR2 YYEKEE (reference sequence). V lost 4 bases and J lost 4; bases outside the gene matches: 3. The CDR3 runs 14 residues. CDR3 nucleotide sequence: TGTGCCAGCAGCCCGGGACAGGGGGTCTATGGCTACACCTTC. Translation: CASSPGQGVYGYTF.

The chain uses TRBV30 and TRBJ2-7; D ambiguous. V was clipped by 0 bases and J by 6 bases, with 15 bases between them. The germline V gene has CDR1 GTSNPN and CDR2 SVGIG (reference sequence). This CDR3 is 14 amino acids long. The CDR3 nucleotides are TGTGCCTGGAGTGTCTCTCCGGTTGATGGCGAGCAGTACTTC. Translated: CAWSVSPVDGEQYF.

J is TRBJ2-3 and V is TRBV28; a possible D gene is TRBD1 (5 bases). Germline CDR1 reads MDHEN; CDR2 reads SYDVKM. V lost 5 bases, J lost 5 bases, and 11 bases lay in between. CDR3 length: 13 residues. The CDR3 loop is CASSSPQGDTQYF. The CDR3, as DNA: TGTGCCAGCAGTAGCCCCCAGGGAGATACGCAGTATTTT.

The V call is TRBV7-8, the J call TRBJ2-2; weak D call: TRBD1 (7 bases). V was clipped by 5 bases and J by 1 base, with 14 bases between them. This CDR3 is built from 16 residues. Germline V gene data show CDR1 as SGHVS and CDR2 as FQNEAQ. CDR3 sequence (DNA): TGTGCCAGCAGCCCAAGACAGGGAGGGAACACCGGGGAGCTGTTTTTT. It encodes CASSPRQGGNTGELFF.

This clone was picked up one time. This sample also contains other DNA sequences that code for the same CDR3. The chain combines TRBV5-1 with TRBJ2-3; 10 bases are a match to TRBD2. V shed 0 bases and J 6 bases; nucleotides not matched to a gene: 4. The germline gives CDR1 SGHRS, CDR2 YFSETQ. This CDR3 is built from 15 residues. CDR3 residues: CASSLVAGGGDTQYF. The CDR3, as DNA: TGCGCCAGCAGCTTGGTAGCGGGAGGAGGCGATACGCAGTATTTT.

The rearrangement links TRBV7-9 to TRBJ2-5, with D possibly TRBD2 on 6 matching bases. This CDR3 has 14 residues. V lost 4 bases and J lost 1, with 10 bases in between. CDR1 is SEHNR, CDR2 FQNEAQ, per germline (reference sequence). The CDR3 sequence is CASSYAGLQETQYF. For the CDR3, the DNA is TGTGCCAGCAGCTACGCGGGACTCCAAGAGACCCAGTACTTC. The variable domain in full, completed from reference TRBV7-9 and TRBJ2-5, reads DTGVSQNPRHKITKRGQNVTFRCDPISEHNRLYWYRQTLGQGPEFLTYFQNEAQLEKSRLLSDRFSAERPKGSFSTLEIQRTEQGDSAMYLCASSYAGLQETQYFGPGTRLLVL.

A single count supports this clone. The V call is TRBV5-3, the J call TRBJ1-5, with 8 bases aligning to TRBD1. TRBV5-3 has ORF status, its function being uncertain. Trimming at V came to 5 bases and at J to 7 bases, leaving 5 bases not matched to a gene. The CDR3 length is 13 residues. This CDR3 reads CARRQGAGQPQHF. CDR3 nucleotides: TGTGCCAGAAGGCAGGGGGCTGGGCAGCCCCAGCATTTT.

This clone was counted a single time. The chain carries TRBV6-1 and TRBJ2-3; 10 nucleotides align to TRBD2. The CDR3 totals 17 residues. Trimming cost V 0 bases and J 2 bases; bases outside gene matches: 5. Germline loops: CDR1 MNHNS, CDR2 SASEGT. Here the CDR3 DNA reads TGTGCCAGCAGTGAAGCTTCTAGCGGGGGCCCCACAGATACGCAGTATTTT. This translates into CASSEASSGGPTDTQYF.

With respect to this clone: Other DNA sequences from this sample encode an identical CDR3 as well. This rearrangement joins TRBV5-4 to TRBJ2-7; 9 bases agree with TRBD1. The CDR3 contains 14 residues. Germline loops: CDR1 SGHNT, CDR2 YYREEE (reference sequence). After removal of 2 bases from V and 4 bases from J, the junction contained 4 bases not matched to a gene. The DNA of the CDR3 is TGTGCCAGCAGCTTTACAGGGGGCTTGTACGAGCAGTACTTC. This encodes CASSFTGGLYEQYF.

The chain couples TRBV18 to TRBJ2-7; perhaps TRBD2 as D (8 bases). V lost 3 bases, J lost 4 bases, and 16 bases lay in between. CDR1 and CDR2 from the germline V gene are KGHSH and LQKENI. The CDR3 loop spans 15 amino acids. CDR3 sequence (DNA): TGTGCCAGCTCACCTTCGGGAGGGGGCATTTACGAGCAGTACTTC. Translated, it gives CASSPSGGGIYEQYF.

About this clone itself: An end of the junction does not agree with germline; a read error may underlie this. This chain uses TRBV7-7 with TRBJ2-1; D not resolved. The CDR3 runs 13 residues. In germline, CDR1 is SSHAT, CDR2 FNYEAQ (reference sequence). The CDR3 DNA reads TGTGCTAGCAGCTTAGAGTTTGGAGCATCGTGGGTCTTC. This gives the protein CASSLEFGASWVF.

The chain combines TRBV5-1 with TRBJ2-5; TRBD1 matches 9 bases. CDR1 is SGHRS and CDR2 is YFSETQ in the germline V gene. This CDR3 region has 15 residues. The ends lost 4 bases at V and 3 bases at J; junction bases unmatched: 7. For the CDR3, the DNA is TGCGCCAGCAGCGCGTACAGGGGGCGCGAAGAGACCCAGTACTTC. Translated, it gives CASSAYRGREETQYF.

This clone was recorded only once. This chain joins TRBV7-9 and TRBJ1-2; D is ambiguous. The CDR3 has 11 residues. Looked up from germline, CDR1 is SEHNR and CDR2 is FQNEAQ (reference sequence). Trimming cost V 5 bases and J 8 bases, with 9 bases left between them. The DNA of the CDR3 is TGTGCCAGCAGCCCCGAGGGCGGCTACACCTTC. It translates to CASSPEGGYTF.

The V call is TRBV7-9, the J call TRBJ2-7; no clear D gene. The CDR3 contains 13 residues. CDR1 SEHNR and CDR2 FQNEAQ come from the germline V gene (reference sequence). V was cut by 5 bases and J by 3 bases, with 11 bases left in between. DNA of the CDR3: TGTGCCAGCAGCCGAGAGCCATTCTACGAGCAGTACTTC. Protein product: CASSREPFYEQYF.

The chain combines TRBV10-3 with TRBJ2-5; D might be TRBD2 (5 bases). Germline-derived CDR1 and CDR2 are ENHRY and SYGVKD. V was trimmed by 11 bases and J by 5 bases, leaving 18 bases between them. The CDR3 has 13 residues. The CDR3 reads CAPHSRVIETQYF. CDR3 coding DNA: TGTGCCCCCCACTCGAGGGTGATTGAGACCCAGTACTTC.

Comments on this clone: The same CDR3 arises from other DNA sequences in this sample as well. The chain uses TRBV28 and TRBJ2-7, with 10 nucleotides matching TRBD1. Germline CDR1 is MDHEN and CDR2 is SYDVKM. The junction had 5 bases not matched to a gene; V was cut back by 3 bases and J by 3 bases. The CDR3 spans 15 residues. The CDR3 protein is CASSLTGGLSYEQYF. The DNA of the CDR3 is TGTGCCAGCAGTTTGACAGGGGGCCTCAGCTACGAGCAGTACTTC.

This chain connects TRBV28 to TRBJ2-3; possibly TRBD1 for D (6 bases). Trimming shortened V by 2 bases and J by 6 bases, and 12 bases separated the two germline ends. Germline assignment: CDR1 MDHEN and CDR2 SYDVKM. The CDR3 is 14 residues long. This CDR3 reads CASSLQGWPDTQYF. CDR3 nucleotide sequence: TGTGCCAGCAGTTTACAGGGGTGGCCGGATACGCAGTATTTT.

CDR3 DNA sequence: TGTGCCACCAGCGGAAAGGACATGAGCGCGCACGAGCAGTACTTC. Protein product: CATSGKDMSAHEQYF. The chain uses TRBV15 and TRBJ2-7, with D maybe TRBD1 (5 bases). CDR1 is LNHNV and CDR2 is YYDKDF in the germline V gene (reference sequence). The CDR3 sequence is 15 residues long. V was shortened by 5 bases and J by 5 bases, with 19 bases between the two germline ends.